The present T cell receptor beta chain was sequenced within a study of blood T cell repertoires in COVID-19. Background on the study: Collection of acute and convalescent COVID-19 samples took place in the United States, Italy and Spain. From T cells, B-cell-depleted T cells, or PBMCs came the material, which was cDNA or gDNA.

Germline lookup yields CDR1 MNHEY and CDR2 SVGAGI. CDR3 length: 16 residues. Trimming at V came to 2 bases and at J to 1 base, leaving 5 bases not matched to a gene. The authors' processing: Cell counts per sample came from amplifying reference gene primers. Profiling relied on immunoSEQ multiplex PCR, and the TCRdb table lists in-frame clones only, not all of them. V and J calls plus clone size are reproduced from that table; the DNA served to infer D and trimming. This table holds 130,000 to 150,000 clones, around 80% found once. This receptor was taken from a woman aged 55-69 years with acute or convalescent COVID-19. The V call is TRBV6-5, the J call TRBJ2-7; 10 bases match TRBD2. Sequencing input: peripheral blood. CDR3 nucleotides: TGTGCCAGCAGTTACGGTATAGCGGGGGGATCCTACGAGCAGTACTTC. It codes for CASSYGIAGGSYEQYF.